This T cell receptor beta chain appears in the sequencing data of a study of a mutant IDH1 vaccine in newly diagnosed glioma. Study details: Those enrolled had earlier been treated with radiotherapy, temozolomide, or both, mostly both. V12 came at week 35, V13 at week 47.

This clone was seen a few times. What it binds is not known. The protocol was immunoSEQ multiplex PCR, while the TCRdb copy is restricted to in-frame clones and leaves out a portion. The sample holds about 42,000 clones, roughly 84% seen once. Germline CDR1 is SGHTA and CDR2 is FQGNSA. The CDR3 sequence is 13 residues long. V gave up 0 bases and J gave up 11 bases; unmatched junction bases: 4. Noted time point: week 35, safety follow-up. Doses comprised 300 ug of mutant IDH1 20-mer peptide each, plus topical imiquimod. The rearrangement links TRBV7-2 to TRBJ1-1, with 9 bases matching TRBD1. The sample in question was PBMCs, obtained from a glioma patient whose treatment included an IDH1 peptide vaccine. This clonotype originated in a woman aged 45-59 years with glioma. CDR3: CASSLAQGALAFF. The CDR3 coding sequence is TGTGCCAGCAGCTTAGCACAGGGGGCATTGGCTTTCTTT.